A selection of T cell receptor beta chains follows, all from one sample in a study of cytomegalovirus exposure and HLA in healthy donors. TCRdb's copy holds only in-frame clones and misses some; the assay was immunoSEQ multiplex PCR. The sample contains around 100,000 clones, under 85% of which appear only once. The specimen was PBMCs. The receptors originated from a man aged 25-40 years in good health and CMV-seropositive. The CDR3 runs from the conserved cysteine through the conserved F or W. The D gene is left open where the match is weak. Not all rows give a size; the values are once, few, many and, for expanded clones, a class.

D: TRBD2
V: TRBV29-1
J: TRBJ2-7
size: NA
length: 16
DNA: TGCAGCGTCGCAGGGACTAGCGGGGGGTCCCCCTACGAGCAGTACTTC
CDR3: CSVAGTSGGSPYEQYF

D: NA
V: TRBV2
J: TRBJ2-2
size: NA
length: 14
DNA: TGTGCCAGCACGACCAGGGGGAACACCGGGGAGCTGTTTTTT
CDR3: CASTTRGNTGELFF

D: TRBD1
V: TRBV2
J: TRBJ2-1
size: NA
length: 14
DNA: TGTGCCAGCAGTATGAAGGACAGGTTCGATGAGCAGTTCTTC
CDR3: CASSMKDRFDEQFF

D: NA
V: TRBV7-2
J: TRBJ2-2
size: NA
length: 13
DNA: TGTGCCAGCAGCTCCCAATGGAGCCGGGAGCTGTTTTTT
CDR3: CASSSQWSRELFF

D: NA
V: TRBV19
J: TRBJ2-3
size: NA
length: 14
DNA: TGTGCCAGTATTCCCCAGGGAAACACAGATACGCAGTATTTT
CDR3: CASIPQGNTDTQYF

D: TRBD1
V: TRBV7-9
J: TRBJ1-4
size: few
length: 13
DNA: TGTGCCGGAGGGACAGGGAGGTTCGAAAAACTGTTTTTT
CDR3: CAGGTGRFEKLFF

D: TRBD1
V: TRBV6-1
J: TRBJ2-3
size: NA
length: 13
DNA: TGTGCCGAGGGACAGGGGGTGACAGATACGCAGTATTTT
CDR3: CAEGQGVTDTQYF

D: TRBD1
V: TRBV2
J: TRBJ2-7
size: NA
length: 12
DNA: TGTGCCAGCGGGGACAGGGGGGACGAGCAGTACTTC
CDR3: CASGDRGDEQYF

D: NA
V: TRBV27
J: TRBJ1-1
size: NA
length: 14
DNA: TGTGCCAGCAGTTTATCCTCCTGGGGCCCTGAAGCTTTCTTT
CDR3: CASSLSSWGPEAFF

D: TRBD1
V: TRBV29-1
J: TRBJ2-2
size: NA
length: 14
DNA: TGCAGCACCCTCGGGACAGCTCCCACCGGGGAGCTGTTTTTT
CDR3: CSTLGTAPTGELFF

D: TRBD1
V: TRBV16
J: TRBJ1-5
size: NA
length: 14
DNA: TGTGCCAGCAGCCCCTCTGCAGGGGGGCAGCCCCAGCATTTT
CDR3: CASSPSAGGQPQHF

D: NA
V: TRBV28
J: TRBJ1-6
size: NA
length: 14
DNA: TGTGCCACGATGCGGGGGGCGGGTAATTCACCCCTCCACTTT
CDR3: CATMRGAGNSPLHF

D: NA
V: TRBV19
J: TRBJ1-5
size: few
length: 11
DNA: TGTGCCAGTAGTATTGAGGCCCACGTGCATTTT
CDR3: CASSIEAHVHF

D: NA
V: TRBV10-3
J: TRBJ2-7
size: NA
length: 13
DNA: TGTGCCATCAGTGTTTCCAGCTCCTACGAGCAGTACTTC
CDR3: CAISVSSSYEQYF

D: NA
V: TRBV28
J: TRBJ2-5
size: NA
length: 13
DNA: TGTGCCAGCCGAGACAGGTTCCAAGAGACCCAGTACTTC
CDR3: CASRDRFQETQYF

D: TRBD1
V: TRBV4-3
J: TRBJ1-2
size: once
length: 19
DNA: TGCGCCAGCAGCCTCACCCCCGGGACAGAGGTCGGCGGGGTCTTCGGCTACACCTTC
CDR3: CASSLTPGTEVGGVFGYTF

D: NA
V: TRBV4-2
J: TRBJ1-5
size: NA
length: 16
DNA: TGTGCCAGCAGCCAAGATCAGTTGGCCCCCAATCAGCCCCAGCATTTT
CDR3: CASSQDQLAPNQPQHF

D: TRBD1
V: TRBV5-1
J: TRBJ2-7
size: NA
length: 16
DNA: TGCGCCAGCAGCTCCCGGGACAGGGGCCCAAACTACGAGCAGTACTTC
CDR3: CASSSRDRGPNYEQYF

D: NA
V: TRBV5-1
J: TRBJ1-2
size: NA
length: 15
DNA: TGCGCCAGCAGCTCGACAGGAGTAGCTAACTATGGCTACCCCTTC
CDR3: CASSSTGVANYGYPF

D: NA
V: TRBV15
J: TRBJ2-3
size: NA
length: 12
DNA: TGTGCCACCAGCAGAGATCTGTATACGCAGTATTTT
CDR3: CATSRDLYTQYF

D: NA
V: TRBV27
J: TRBJ1-3
size: NA
length: 17
DNA: TGTGCCAGCAGCCTCAACCCGACAGGAATGGGTTCAGACACCATATATTTT
CDR3: CASSLNPTGMGSDTIYF

D: NA
V: TRBV6-5
J: TRBJ1-1
size: NA
length: 13
DNA: TGTGCCAGCAGAAGGACACTTAACACTGAAGCTTTCTTT
CDR3: CASRRTLNTEAFF

D: TRBD1
V: TRBV4-1
J: TRBJ2-1
size: NA
length: 17
DNA: TGCGCCAGCAGCCAAGACGCAACAGGGGTCCATTACAATGAGCAGTTCTTC
CDR3: CASSQDATGVHYNEQFF

D: NA
V: TRBV28
J: TRBJ1-1
size: NA
length: 13
DNA: TGTGCCAGCAGTTTAGACAGGTACACTGAAGCTTTCTTT
CDR3: CASSLDRYTEAFF

D: NA
V: TRBV2
J: TRBJ1-5
size: NA
length: 14
DNA: TGTGCCAGCAGAACCCGACAGAGCAATCAGCCCCAGCATTTT
CDR3: CASRTRQSNQPQHF

D: NA
V: TRBV28
J: TRBJ2-3
size: NA
length: 13
DNA: TGTGCCAGCAGACAACCAACCGGGTATACGCAGTATTTT
CDR3: CASRQPTGYTQYF

D: NA
V: TRBV11-3
J: TRBJ2-1
size: few
length: 12
DNA: TGTGCCAGCAGCATATCCCGGCGGGAGCAGTTCTTC
CDR3: CASSISRREQFF

D: NA
V: TRBV4-2
J: TRBJ2-5
size: NA
length: 16
DNA: TGTGCCAGCAGCCCTCGTCAGGGACTTCTACAAGAGACCCAGTACTTC
CDR3: CASSPRQGLLQETQYF

D: NA
V: TRBV15
J: TRBJ1-2
size: once
length: 15
DNA: TGTGCCACCAGCAGAGATACAGGGTTGGCGGATGGCTACACCTTC
CDR3: CATSRDTGLADGYTF

D: NA
V: TRBV28
J: TRBJ2-1
size: NA
length: 16
DNA: TGTGCCAGCAGTTATAGACCCGGGGGCTCCTACAATGAGCAGTTCTTC
CDR3: CASSYRPGGSYNEQFF

D: NA
V: TRBV11-2
J: TRBJ1-1
size: NA
length: 12
DNA: TGTGCCAGCAGTTCAAACAGGGCTGAAGCTTTCTTT
CDR3: CASSSNRAEAFF

D: NA
V: TRBV10-3
J: TRBJ2-1
size: few
length: 16
DNA: TGTGCCATCAGTGAGGACGTAAGGGGCCGCAGTAATGAGCAGTTCTTC
CDR3: CAISEDVRGRSNEQFF

D: TRBD2
V: TRBV11-2
J: TRBJ2-3
size: NA
length: 18
DNA: TGTGCCAGCAGCTTAAGGTTGAGTTCTAGCGGGGGTGCAGATACGCAGTATTTT
CDR3: CASSLRLSSSGGADTQYF

D: TRBD2
V: TRBV15
J: TRBJ2-7
size: few
length: 16
DNA: TGTGCCACCAGCAGAGGGTTAGCGGGGGTTAGAGTCGAGCAGTACTTC
CDR3: CATSRGLAGVRVEQYF

D: NA
V: TRBV9
J: TRBJ1-2
size: NA
length: 15
DNA: TGTGCCAGCAGCCCCAGTGGCGGGGTCTTCTATGGCTACACCTTC
CDR3: CASSPSGGVFYGYTF

D: TRBD1
V: TRBV2
J: TRBJ1-2
size: NA
length: 15
DNA: TGTGCCAGCAGTGAAGTTAGGCAGGGGGCGAGTGGCTACACCTTC
CDR3: CASSEVRQGASGYTF

D: TRBD1
V: TRBV6-1
J: TRBJ1-4
size: once
length: 14
DNA: TGTGCCAGCAGTAGGGACAGGACTAATGAAAAACTGTTTTTT
CDR3: CASSRDRTNEKLFF

D: TRBD2
V: TRBV6-6
J: TRBJ2-7
size: NA
length: 16
DNA: TGTGCCAGCAGTTACTCGGGCGGGGGGCCCACCTACGAGCAGTACTTC
CDR3: CASSYSGGGPTYEQYF

D: TRBD1
V: TRBV15
J: TRBJ2-3
size: NA
length: 16
DNA: TGTGCCACCAGCAGACACCCGGGACAGGGGGCAGATACGCAGTATTTT
CDR3: CATSRHPGQGADTQYF

D: TRBD2
V: TRBV4-1
J: TRBJ2-3
size: NA
length: 16
DNA: TGCGCCAGCAGCCAGTGGACTAGCCAGAGCACAGATACGCAGTATTTT
CDR3: CASSQWTSQSTDTQYF

D: TRBD1
V: TRBV9
J: TRBJ2-3
size: few
length: 14
DNA: TGTGCCAGCAGCGTCGGACAGGCCCCAGATACGCAGTATTTT
CDR3: CASSVGQAPDTQYF

D: TRBD2
V: TRBV6-6
J: TRBJ2-7
size: NA
length: 13
DNA: TGTGCCAGCAGGTTACTAGCGGGGGACGAGCAGTACTTC
CDR3: CASRLLAGDEQYF

D: TRBD1
V: TRBV2
J: TRBJ1-2
size: NA
length: 13
DNA: TGTGCCAGCAAAGACGACAGGGCTTTTGGCTACACCTTC
CDR3: CASKDDRAFGYTF

D: TRBD1
V: TRBV5-1
J: TRBJ1-4
size: NA
length: 14
DNA: TGCGCCAGCAGCTTACAGGGGGGAGGCGAAAAACTGTTTTTT
CDR3: CASSLQGGGEKLFF

D: NA
V: TRBV7-9
J: TRBJ2-4
size: NA
length: 13
DNA: TGTGCCAGCACCCTAATCGGACAGAGCATTCAGTACTTC
CDR3: CASTLIGQSIQYF